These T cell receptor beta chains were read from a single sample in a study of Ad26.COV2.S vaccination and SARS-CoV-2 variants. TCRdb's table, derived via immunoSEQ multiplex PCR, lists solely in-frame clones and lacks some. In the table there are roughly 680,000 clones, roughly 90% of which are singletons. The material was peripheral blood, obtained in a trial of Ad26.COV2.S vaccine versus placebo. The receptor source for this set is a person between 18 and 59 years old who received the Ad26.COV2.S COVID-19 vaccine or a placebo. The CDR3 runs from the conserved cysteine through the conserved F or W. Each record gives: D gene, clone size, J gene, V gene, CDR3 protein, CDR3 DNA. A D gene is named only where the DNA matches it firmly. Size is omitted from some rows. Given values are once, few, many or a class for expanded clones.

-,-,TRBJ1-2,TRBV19,CASSIGAGDYGYTF,TGTGCCAGTAGTATAGGGGCCGGCGACTATGGCTACACCTTC
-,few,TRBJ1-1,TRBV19,CASSIGRSTEAFF,TGTGCCAGTAGTATCGGTCGTAGCACTGAAGCTTTCTTT
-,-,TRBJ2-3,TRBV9,CASSVDPSSTDTQYF,TGTGCCAGCAGCGTAGATCCATCTAGCACAGATACGCAGTATTTT
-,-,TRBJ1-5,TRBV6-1,CASSEIQSSNQPQHF,TGTGCCAGCAGTGAAATCCAGTCTAGCAATCAGCCCCAGCATTTT
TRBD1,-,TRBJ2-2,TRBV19,CASRPGQGNTGELFF,TGTGCCAGTAGGCCGGGACAGGGTAACACCGGGGAGCTGTTTTTT
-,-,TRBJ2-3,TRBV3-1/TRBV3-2,CASSQTISSTDTQYF,TGTGCCAGCAGCCAGACAATCTCTAGCACAGATACGCAGTATTTT
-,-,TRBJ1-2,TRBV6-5,CASSYSIGYGYTF,TGTGCCAGCAGTTACTCGATCGGCTATGGCTACACCTTC
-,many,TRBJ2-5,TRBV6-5,CASRSPETQYF,TGTGCCAGCAGGTCCCCGGAGACCCAGTACTTC
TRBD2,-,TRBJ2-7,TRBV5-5,CASSLASGRPYEQYF,TGTGCCAGCAGCTTGGCTAGCGGGAGACCCTACGAGCAGTACTTC
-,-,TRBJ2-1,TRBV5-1,CASSLAWALSYNEQFF,TGCGCCAGCAGCTTGGCCTGGGCCCTCTCCTACAATGAGCAGTTCTTC
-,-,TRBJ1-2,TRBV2,CASKKSSGETHGYTF,TGTGCCAGCAAAAAAAGCTCAGGGGAAACTCATGGCTACACCTTC
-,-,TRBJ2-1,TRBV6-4,CASSVGQEGHEQFF,TGTGCCAGCAGTGTCGGGCAGGAGGGCCATGAGCAGTTCTTC
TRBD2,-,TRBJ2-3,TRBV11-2,CASSLDRTSGPNTQYF,TGTGCCAGCAGCTTAGATCGGACTAGCGGCCCGAATACGCAGTATTTT
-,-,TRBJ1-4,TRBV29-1,CSVFGTGNEKLFF,TGCAGCGTTTTCGGGACGGGTAATGAAAAACTGTTTTTT
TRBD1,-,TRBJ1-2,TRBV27,CASSDRGRNYGYTF,TGTGCCAGCAGCGACAGGGGGCGCAACTATGGCTACACCTTC
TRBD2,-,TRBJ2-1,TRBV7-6,CASSRTGTSGSGYNEQFF,TGTGCCAGCAGCCGAACGGGGACTAGCGGATCCGGCTACAATGAGCAGTTCTTC
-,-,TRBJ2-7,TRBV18,CASSPTPGSNEQYF,TGTGCCAGCTCACCGACCCCAGGGAGCAACGAGCAGTACTTC
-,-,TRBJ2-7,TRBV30,CAWTDSTYEQYF,TGTGCCTGGACGGACAGTACCTACGAGCAGTACTTC
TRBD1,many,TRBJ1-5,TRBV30,CAFTWDRGNQPQHF,TGTGCCTTCACGTGGGACAGGGGAAATCAGCCCCAGCATTTT
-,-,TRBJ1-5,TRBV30,CAWSVGRANQPQHF,TGTGCCTGGAGTGTCGGCAGGGCAAATCAGCCCCAGCATTTT
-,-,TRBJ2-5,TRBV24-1,CATSDLEGRETQYF,TGTGCCACCAGTGATTTGGAGGGAAGAGAGACCCAGTACTTC
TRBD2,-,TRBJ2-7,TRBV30,CAWDSGTWSYEQYF,TGTGCCTGGGATAGCGGGACTTGGTCCTACGAGCAGTACTTC
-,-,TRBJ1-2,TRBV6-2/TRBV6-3,CASSYTTTVKKYGYTF,TGTGCCAGCAGTTACACTACGACAGTCAAAAAGTATGGCTACACCTTC
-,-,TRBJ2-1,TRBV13,CASSPPGNEQFF,TGTGCCAGCAGCCCTCCGGGGAATGAGCAGTTCTTC
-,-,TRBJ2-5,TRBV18,CASSPPGSQETQYF,TGTGCCAGCTCACCACCGGGGAGCCAAGAGACCCAGTACTTC
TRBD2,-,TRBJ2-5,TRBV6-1,CASSARLAGGPKQETQYF,TGTGCCAGCAGTGCTAGGCTAGCGGGAGGGCCTAAGCAAGAGACCCAGTACTTC
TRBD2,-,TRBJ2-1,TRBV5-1,CASSKAGYSYNEQFF,TGCGCCAGCAGCAAAGCGGGATACTCCTACAATGAGCAGTTCTTC
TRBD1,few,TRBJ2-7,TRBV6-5,CASRNRGFLEQYF,TGTGCCAGCAGAAACAGGGGTTTCCTCGAGCAGTACTTC
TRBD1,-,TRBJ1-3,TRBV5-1,CASSFGTGGSSGNTIYF,TGCGCCAGCAGCTTTGGGACAGGGGGTAGCTCTGGAAACACCATATATTTT
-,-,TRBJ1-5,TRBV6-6,CASLNRRNQPQHF,TGTGCCAGCCTCAATAGGAGAAATCAGCCCCAGCATTTT
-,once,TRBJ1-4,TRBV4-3,CASSQEGVGNEKLFF,TGCGCCAGCAGCCAAGAAGGGGTCGGCAATGAAAAACTGTTTTTT
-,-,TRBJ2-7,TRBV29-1,CSARRQSYEQYF,TGCAGCGCCAGGCGGCAGTCCTACGAGCAGTACTTC
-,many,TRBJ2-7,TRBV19,CASSKPQSGSYEQYF,TGTGCCAGTAGCAAACCGCAATCTGGGTCCTACGAGCAGTACTTC
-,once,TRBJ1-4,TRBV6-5,CASRPVATNEKLFF,TGTGCCAGCAGACCGGTAGCAACTAATGAAAAACTGTTTTTT
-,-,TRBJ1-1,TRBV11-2,CASSFGGGTEAFF,TGTGCCAGCAGCTTTGGGGGGGGGACTGAAGCTTTCTTT
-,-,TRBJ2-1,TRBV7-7,CASSLEAGPPRNEQFF,TGTGCCAGCAGCTTAGAGGCGGGCCCGCCGCGTAATGAGCAGTTCTTC
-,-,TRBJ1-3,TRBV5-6,CASSFDPDSGNTIYF,TGTGCCAGCAGCTTCGACCCGGACTCTGGAAACACCATATATTTT
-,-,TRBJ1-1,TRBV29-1,CSVGGQNTEAFF,TGCAGCGTTGGAGGACAGAACACTGAAGCTTTCTTT
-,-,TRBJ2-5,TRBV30,CAWSAGDTLGQYF,TGTGCCTGGAGTGCCGGGGACACCCTAGGCCAGTACTTC
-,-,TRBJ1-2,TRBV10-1,CASSRGGLANYGYTF,TGCGCCAGCAGTAGGGGGGGGCTTGCTAACTATGGCTACACCTTC